The present entry profiles one T cell receptor (beta chain) with its context. What the recovered Cohort 3 donors had was two negative PCRs, clearance, or symptom resolution. The assay was immunoSEQ multiplex PCR, and TCRdb's table has in-frame clones only and misses some. The profile shows some 460,000 clones, 75% to 90% of them singletons. The data were obtained in a study of blood T cell repertoires in COVID-19. Across the study: Sample material is recorded as cDNA or gDNA derived from T cells, B-cell-depleted T cells, or PBMCs.

V gave up 2 bases and J gave up 2 bases; unmatched junction bases: 7. The CDR3 runs 16 residues. The germline V gene encodes CDR1 SGHDT and CDR2 YYEEEE. Sequenced material: PBMCs or T cells enriched from blood (not recorded which). The chain combines TRBV5-6 with TRBJ2-5; 9 bases match TRBD2. This TCR was sampled from a woman between 18 and 29 years old who had recovered from COVID-19. The CDR3 DNA reads as TGTGCCAGCAGCTTCTTAGCGGGGGCCCCACAAGAGACCCAGTACTTC. Translation: CASSFLAGAPQETQYF.